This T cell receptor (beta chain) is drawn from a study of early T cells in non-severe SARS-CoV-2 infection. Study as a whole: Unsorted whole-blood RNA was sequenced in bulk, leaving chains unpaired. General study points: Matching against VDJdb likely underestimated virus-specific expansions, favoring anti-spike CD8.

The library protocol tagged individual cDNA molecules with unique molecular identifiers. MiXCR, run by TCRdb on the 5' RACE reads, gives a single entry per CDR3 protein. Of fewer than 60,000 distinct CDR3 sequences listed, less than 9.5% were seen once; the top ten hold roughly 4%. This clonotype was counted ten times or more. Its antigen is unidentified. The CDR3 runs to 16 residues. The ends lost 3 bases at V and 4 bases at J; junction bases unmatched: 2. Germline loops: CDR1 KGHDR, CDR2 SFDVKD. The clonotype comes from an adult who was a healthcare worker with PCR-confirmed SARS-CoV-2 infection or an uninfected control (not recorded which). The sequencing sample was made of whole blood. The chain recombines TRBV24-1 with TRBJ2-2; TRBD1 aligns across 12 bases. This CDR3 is CATSDPGQGATGELFF. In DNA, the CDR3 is TGTGCCACCAGTGATCCGGGACAGGGGGCCACCGGGGAGCTGTTTTTT.